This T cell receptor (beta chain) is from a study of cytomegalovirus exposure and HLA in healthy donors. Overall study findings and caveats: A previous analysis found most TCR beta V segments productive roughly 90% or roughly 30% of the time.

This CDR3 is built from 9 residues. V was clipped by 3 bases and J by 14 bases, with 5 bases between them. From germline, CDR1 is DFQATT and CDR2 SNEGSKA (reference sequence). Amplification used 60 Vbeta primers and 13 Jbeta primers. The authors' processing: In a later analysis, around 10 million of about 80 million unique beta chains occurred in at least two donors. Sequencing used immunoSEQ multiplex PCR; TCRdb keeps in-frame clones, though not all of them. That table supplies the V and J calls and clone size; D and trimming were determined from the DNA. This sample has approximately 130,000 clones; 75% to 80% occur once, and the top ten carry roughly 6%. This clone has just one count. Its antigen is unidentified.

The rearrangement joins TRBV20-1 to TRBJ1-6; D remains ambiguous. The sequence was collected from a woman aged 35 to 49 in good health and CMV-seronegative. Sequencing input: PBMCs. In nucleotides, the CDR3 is TGCAGTGCTAGTCCCTCCCTCCACTTT. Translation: CSASPSLHF.